This T cell receptor (beta chain) was identified in a study of T-cell memory formation after mild COVID-19. The CDR3 totals 15 residues. Germline lookup yields CDR1 MNHEY and CDR2 SVGEGT. V was clipped by 6 bases and J by 4 bases, with 19 bases between them. 5'RACE, which relied on constant-segment primers, yielded TCR alpha and TCR beta cDNA libraries carrying sample barcodes and UMIs. Using its own MiXCR run on the 5' RACE reads, TCRdb lists one record per CDR3 protein. The sample has about 290,000 distinct CDR3 sequences; about a sixth are singletons. The chain recombines TRBV6-2 or TRBV6-3 with TRBJ2-7; possible D gene TRBD2, 5 bases. The clonotype comes from a man younger than 35 who had mild COVID-19 (a few samples of this study predate the infection). Cell type and time point are not known. Sequencing was done on a sample of PBMCs or a T cell subset sorted from them (not recorded which). The CDR3 protein is CASRSSRGYRYEQYF. In DNA, the CDR3 is TGTGCCAGCAGATCCTCAAGAGGGTACCGATACGAGCAGTACTTC.